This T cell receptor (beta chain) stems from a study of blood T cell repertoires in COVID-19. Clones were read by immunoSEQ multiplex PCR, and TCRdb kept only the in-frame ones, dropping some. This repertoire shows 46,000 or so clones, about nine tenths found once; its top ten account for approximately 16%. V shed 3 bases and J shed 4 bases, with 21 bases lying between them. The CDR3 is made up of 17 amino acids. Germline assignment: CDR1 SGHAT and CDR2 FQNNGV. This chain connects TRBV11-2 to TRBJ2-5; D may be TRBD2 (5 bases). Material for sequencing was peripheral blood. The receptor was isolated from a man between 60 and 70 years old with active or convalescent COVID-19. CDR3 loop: CASSFSRSGHLRETQYF. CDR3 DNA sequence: TGTGCCAGCAGCTTTTCTAGGAGCGGCCACTTGAGAGAGACCCAGTACTTC.